This T cell receptor (beta chain) was found in a study of OX40 agonist ivuxolimab in advanced cancers. As concerns this clone: What it binds is unknown.

The repertoire was sequenced with immunoSEQ multiplex PCR; TCRdb's copy has only in-frame clones and lacks some. The top ten clones hold roughly 20% of a sample with under 35,000 clones, roughly 82% of them seen once. The CDR3 totals 14 residues. Germline V gene lookup returns CDR1 MDHEN and CDR2 SYDVKM. Trimming left V 5 bases short and J 0 bases short, with 10 bases between. Study-wide results and limits: Both blood CD4+ and CD8+ T cells showed clonal growth by week 6 at 0.1 to 3.0 mg/kg.

This chain uses TRBV28 with TRBJ1-1, with D maybe TRBD1 (6 bases). This receptor was taken from an adult with an advanced solid tumor such as melanoma, head and neck, liver or kidney cancer. The sample consisted of CD4+ or CD8+ T cells sorted from blood, taken in a trial of the OX40 agonist ivuxolimab. The CDR3 DNA is TGTGCCAGCAGTACACAGGGATTGAACACTGAAGCTTTCTTT. Residues: CASSTQGLNTEAFF.